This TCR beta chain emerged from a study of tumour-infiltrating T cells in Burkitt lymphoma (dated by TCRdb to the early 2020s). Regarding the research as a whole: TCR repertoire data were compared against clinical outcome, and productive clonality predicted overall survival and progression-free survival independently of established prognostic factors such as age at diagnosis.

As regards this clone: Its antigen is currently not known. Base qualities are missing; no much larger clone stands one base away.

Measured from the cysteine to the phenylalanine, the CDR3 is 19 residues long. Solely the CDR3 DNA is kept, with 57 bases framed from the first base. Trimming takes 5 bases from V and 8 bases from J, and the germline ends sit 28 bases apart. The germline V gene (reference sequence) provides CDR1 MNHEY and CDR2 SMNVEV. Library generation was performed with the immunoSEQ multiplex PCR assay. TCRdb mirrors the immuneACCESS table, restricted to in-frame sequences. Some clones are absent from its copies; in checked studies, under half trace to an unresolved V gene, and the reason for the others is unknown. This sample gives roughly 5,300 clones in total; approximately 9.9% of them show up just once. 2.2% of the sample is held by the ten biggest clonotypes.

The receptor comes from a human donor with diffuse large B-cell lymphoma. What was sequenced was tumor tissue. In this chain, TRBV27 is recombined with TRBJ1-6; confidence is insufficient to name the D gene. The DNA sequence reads TGTGCCAGCAGTCCCTCAAGGGCGGAGGCCTCTCGTCGAGATTCACCCCTCCACTTT. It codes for CASSPSRAEASRRDSPLHF.